This T cell receptor beta chain was captured by sequencing in a study of blood T cells in healthy people across ages. CDR3 length equals 13 residues. The V end lost 0 bases, the J end lost 10 bases, and 7 bases lay between the germline ends. Germline-derived CDR1 and CDR2 are SGHDN and FVKESK. Sample-barcoded 5' priming and a J-beta primer mix drove a second PCR of roughly 7 to 11 cycles. A single record per CDR3 protein comes from TCRdb applying MiXCR to the 5' RACE reads. The sample has about 640,000 distinct CDR3 sequences, about 53% seen once. The chain uses TRBV14 and TRBJ1-6; D is unresolved. The clonotype comes from a man aged 55 to 70 in good health. The sample consisted of blood. Here the CDR3 reads CASSQDWESPLHF. The CDR3 DNA follows: TGTGCCAGCAGCCAAGATTGGGAATCACCCCTCCACTTT.